The 30 T cell receptor beta chains given below trace back to one sample, sequenced in a study of a mutant IDH1 vaccine in newly diagnosed glioma. Time point given: baseline, week 1 (first vaccination visit). Treatment given: pre-vaccination baseline after standard-of-care therapy. Assay: immunoSEQ multiplex PCR; the TCRdb copy retains only in-frame clones and omits some. This sample has tens of thousands of clones, with around four fifths found just once. The input for sequencing was peripheral blood mononuclear cells (PBMCs), taken from a glioma patient treated with radiotherapy, temozolomide or both. The source is a woman between 18 and 29 years old with glioma. Some clones in this sample may be carry-over from other donors' samples.

This clone was detected only a few times. This chain links TRBV19 with TRBJ1-5; TRBD1 aligns across 8 bases. The CDR3 totals 14 residues. Germline V gives CDR1 LNHDA, CDR2 SQIVND (reference sequence). The ends lost 4 bases at V and 3 bases at J; junction bases unmatched: 2. DNA of the CDR3: TGTGCCAGTAGTACAGGGGGCTACAATCAGCCCCAGCATTTT. It codes for CASSTGGYNQPQHF.

The chain is built from TRBV9 and TRBJ2-6; TRBD1 is a possible D gene (5 bases). Trimming shortened V by 4 bases and J by 2 bases, and 10 bases separated the two germline ends. Germline V gives CDR1 SGDLS, CDR2 YYNGEE. The CDR3 is made up of 15 amino acids. Written as DNA, the CDR3 is TGTGCCAGCAGCTCATGGGGCGCTGGGGCCAACGTCCTGACTTTC. Translating gives CASSSWGAGANVLTF.

The rearrangement joins TRBV21-1 to TRBJ1-5. TRBV21-1 is assigned pseudogene status. The CDR3 spans 13 residues. DNA of the CDR3: TGTGCCACTCCGTCTACCAGCAATCAGCCCCAGCATTTT. This gives the protein CATPSTSNQPQHF.

This chain joins TRBV19 and TRBJ2-3, with TRBD2 matching 7 bases. The CDR3 runs 13 residues. CDR1 and CDR2 (germline): LNHDA, SQIVND (reference sequence). The V and J ends lost 3 bases and 5 bases, in that order; junction bases with no gene match: 2. The CDR3 DNA reads TGTGCCAGTAGTATCGGACTAGTAGATACGCAGTATTTT. It translates to CASSIGLVDTQYF.

The chain joins TRBV5-8 to TRBJ1-2; the D gene is possibly TRBD1 (6 bases). The CDR3 sequence is 14 residues long. The germline V and J ends were trimmed by 6 bases and 9 bases, with 21 bases remaining between them. The germline CDR1 and CDR2 sequences are SGHTS and YDEGEE. The CDR3 nucleotides read TGTGCCAGCACGTACGGGACATCACGCGAAAGCTACACCTTC. Translation gives CASTYGTSRESYTF.

J is TRBJ1-1 and V is TRBV9, with 7 nucleotides matching TRBD1. CDR1 SGDLS and CDR2 YYNGEE come from the germline V gene. The CDR3 extends over 13 amino acids. The J segment lost 8 bases and the V segment lost 4 bases, leaving 8 bases of the junction unmatched. The CDR3 region has the DNA TGTGCCAGCAGCACAACCGGGACAGACGAAGCTTTCTTT. This encodes CASSTTGTDEAFF.

This clone was seen only a few times. Written as DNA, the CDR3 is TGTGCCAGCAGCGAGACAGGGGTGGACACCGGGGAGCTGTTTTTT. This sequence encodes CASSETGVDTGELFF. The genes are TRBV5-4 and TRBJ2-2, with 8 nucleotides matching TRBD1. The germline CDR1 and CDR2 sequences are SGHNT and YYREEE (reference sequence). J was trimmed by 3 bases and V by 4 bases; bases with no gene match: 5. This CDR3 is built from 15 residues. Complete variable domain (other parts from reference TRBV5-4 and TRBJ2-2): ETGVTQSPTHLIKTRGQQVTLRCSSQSGHNTVSWYQQALGQGPQFIFQYYREEENGRGNFPPRFSGLQFPNYSSELNVNALELDDSALYLCASSETGVDTGELFFGEGSRLTVL.

J is TRBJ1-1 and V is TRBV15; 10 nucleotides agree with TRBD1. CDR1 and CDR2 (germline): LNHNV, YYDKDF (reference sequence). The CDR3 has 13 residues. V lost 4 bases, J lost 12 bases, and 8 bases stayed unmatched. The CDR3 sequence is CATSNDRGRTPFF. CDR3 coding DNA: TGTGCCACCAGCAATGACAGGGGGCGTACGCCTTTCTTT.

The chain combines TRBV6-5 with TRBJ1-4; no reliable D call. V dropped 5 bases and J dropped 0 bases, with 10 bases sitting between them. This CDR3 comprises 15 residues. Germline loops: CDR1 MNHEY, CDR2 SVGAGI. The CDR3 nucleotides are TGTGCCAGCAGTACTCAGAGACCAACTAATGAAAAACTGTTTTTT. This sequence encodes CASSTQRPTNEKLFF.

This clone was seen more than once but under ten times. The J gene is TRBJ2-7, the V gene TRBV7-2; D is unresolved. The CDR3 length is 12 residues. CDR1 and CDR2 from the germline V gene are SGHTA and FQGNSA. V lost 0 bases and J 2 bases, leaving 2 bases between the germline ends. DNA for the CDR3: TGTGCCAGCAGCTTAGCGGCCTACGAGCAGTACTTC. Translation: CASSLAAYEQYF.

This clone was seen once. V is TRBV5-1 and J is TRBJ1-2; D is ambiguous. This CDR3 is 12 amino acids long. V lost 0 bases, J lost 5 bases, and 5 bases lay in between. CDR1 is SGHRS, CDR2 YFSETQ, per germline. The CDR3 sequence is CASSLDGYGYTF. CDR3 nucleotide sequence: TGCGCCAGCAGCTTGGACGGATATGGCTACACCTTC.

The chain is built from TRBV9 and TRBJ1-1; D gene unclear. The CDR3 spans 14 residues. Trimming took off 0 bases at V and 4 bases at J, with 10 bases between the two ends. Per germline, CDR1 SGDLS and CDR2 YYNGEE. The CDR3, as DNA: TGTGCCAGCAGCGTAGGTGGTTGGTCCACTGAAGCTTTCTTT. Encoded protein: CASSVGGWSTEAFF.

The J gene is TRBJ2-2, the V gene TRBV6-5; D gene uncertain. V shed 0 bases and J shed 2 bases, with 7 bases lying between them. This CDR3 region has 15 residues. Germline lookup yields CDR1 MNHEY and CDR2 SVGAGI. The DNA for the CDR3 is TGTGCCAGCAGTTACTCCGCGGATAACACCGGGGAGCTGTTTTTT. Translating gives CASSYSADNTGELFF.

This rearrangement joins TRBV6-5 to TRBJ1-4; no reliable D call. Germline V gene data show CDR1 as MNHEY and CDR2 as SVGAGI. The ends were cut back, 5 bases at V and 3 bases at J, with 7 bases in the middle. This CDR3 has 13 residues. The CDR3 DNA reads as TGTGCCAGCAGTCCGAACCCTAATGAAAAACTGTTTTTT. Translating it yields CASSPNPNEKLFF.

In its sample, this clone was seen a few times. The rearrangement uses TRBV4-2 and TRBJ2-1, with a possible D match to TRBD1 (7 bases). The CDR3 consists of 16 residues. V gave up 3 bases and J gave up 2 bases, with 14 bases separating them. The germline V gene encodes CDR1 LGHNA and CDR2 YNFKEQ. The CDR3 DNA follows: TGTGCCAGCAGCCAGAGCCAGGGGGGAGCCTACAATGAGCAGTTCTTC. Protein: CASSQSQGGAYNEQFF.

The sample holds a few counts of this clone. The J gene is TRBJ1-5, the V gene TRBV27; D is possibly TRBD1 (5 bases). This CDR3 has 14 amino acids. V lost 5 bases and J lost 7, with 15 bases in between. CDR1 and CDR2 (germline): MNHEY, SMNVEV (reference sequence). The CDR3 DNA reads TGTGCCAGCAGTACTTGGGGCAGTAACCAGCCCCAGCATTTT. It is translated as CASSTWGSNQPQHF.

The chain carries TRBV19 and TRBJ2-6; 10 bases fit TRBD1. Germline V gene data show CDR1 as LNHDA and CDR2 as SQIVND (reference sequence). Trimming removed 6 bases from V and 1 base from J; junction bases left unmatched: 6. This CDR3 spans 17 amino acids. This CDR3 reads CASRWGTGESGANVLTF. Written as DNA, the CDR3 is TGTGCCAGTAGGTGGGGGACAGGGGAATCTGGGGCCAACGTCCTGACTTTC.

The chain combines TRBV4-2 with TRBJ2-7; the D is unclear. Germline loops: CDR1 LGHNA, CDR2 YNFKEQ. There are 13 residues in the CDR3. The ends were cut back, 1 base at V and 1 base at J, with 5 bases in the middle. CDR3 region: CASSQVGSYEQYF. CDR3 sequence (DNA): TGTGCCAGCAGCCAAGTAGGGTCCTACGAGCAGTACTTC.

The chain is built from TRBV19 and TRBJ2-1; weak D call: TRBD1 (7 bases). CDR1 and CDR2 from the germline V gene are LNHDA and SQIVND (reference sequence). Trimming removed 4 bases at V and 4 bases at J, with 11 bases between. The length of the CDR3 is 14 residues. The CDR3 region is CASSRGDRYNEQFF. The CDR3 nucleotides are TGTGCCAGTAGTAGGGGGGACAGATACAATGAGCAGTTCTTC.

The CDR3 region is CASTLRSPTDTQYF. The CDR3 DNA reads as TGTGCCAGCACCCTTAGGTCCCCCACAGATACGCAGTATTTT. This sequence joins TRBV27 and TRBJ2-3; no clear D gene. Trimming took 7 bases from V and 2 from J, leaving 13 bases between them. This CDR3 has 14 amino acids. CDR1 is MNHEY and CDR2 is SMNVEV in the germline V gene (reference sequence).

The gene calls are TRBV27 and TRBJ2-2; TRBD1 aligns across 8 bases. Germline lookup yields CDR1 MNHEY and CDR2 SMNVEV (reference sequence). V trimming: 2 bases; J trimming: 8 bases; junction bases outside the gene matches: 7. CDR3 size: 15 residues. In DNA, the CDR3 is TGTGCCAGCAGTTTAGAAGCAGGGGGCAGGGGGGAGCTGTTTTTT. It encodes CASSLEAGGRGELFF.

CDR3 residues: CASSGREFGRDGYTF. The CDR3 DNA is TGTGCCAGCAGTGGCCGGGAATTTGGCAGGGATGGCTACACCTTC. V is TRBV6-1 and J is TRBJ1-2, with a possible D match to TRBD1 (5 bases). The CDR3 has 15 residues. CDR1 and CDR2 from the germline V gene are MNHNS and SASEGT. The V gene lost 4 bases and the J gene lost 6 bases, with 18 bases spanning the gap.

In its sample, this clone was seen a few times. The J gene is TRBJ1-1, the V gene TRBV5-6, with unresolved D. Germline CDR1 is SGHDT and CDR2 is YYEEEE. Trimming shortened V by 3 bases and J by 0 bases, and 9 bases separated the two germline ends. CDR3 length: 14 amino acids. The CDR3, as DNA: TGTGCCAGCAGCTACCCGACGGTGAACACTGAAGCTTTCTTT. Its protein product is CASSYPTVNTEAFF.

The rearrangement uses TRBV19 and TRBJ2-7, with 9 bases matching TRBD2. The V gene end was trimmed by 3 bases and the J gene end by 7 bases; junction bases not matched to a gene: 7. Germline V gives CDR1 LNHDA, CDR2 SQIVND (reference sequence). The CDR3 totals 14 residues. CDR3 amino acids: CASSILAGTGEQYF. Written as DNA, the CDR3 is TGTGCCAGTAGTATCCTAGCGGGGACGGGGGAGCAGTACTTC. The full variable domain, rest sourced from reference TRBV19 and TRBJ2-7, is DGGITQSPKYLFRKEGQNVTLSCEQNLNHDAMYWYRQDPGQGLRLIYYSQIVNDFQKGDIAEGYSVSREKKESFPLTVTSAQKNPTAFYLCASSILAGTGEQYFGPGTRLTVT.

The V and J genes are TRBV19 and TRBJ2-2; D is unresolved. Trimming took 5 bases from V and 5 from J, leaving 15 bases between them. The CDR3 spans 15 residues. CDR1 is LNHDA and CDR2 is SQIVND in the germline V gene (reference sequence). The CDR3 nucleotides are TGTGCCAGTAGTGCCTATTCGTATGGTACCGGGGAGCTGTTTTTT. Translated, it gives CASSAYSYGTGELFF.

This clone occurred once. The junction departs from the called germline gene at one end, perhaps through a read error. In nucleotides, the CDR3 is TGTGCTAGCAGCTCAGGGGCGACGAACACCGGGGAGCTGTTTTTT. Its protein product is CASSSGATNTGELFF. V and J are TRBV7-7 and TRBJ2-2; D is perhaps TRBD1 (6 bases). CDR3 length: 15 amino acids. The germline CDR1 and CDR2 sequences are SSHAT and FNYEAQ (reference sequence).

This clone was picked up a small number of times. The V call is TRBV4-1, the J call TRBJ1-1; no firm D call. Trimming shortened V by 0 bases and J by 4 bases, and 6 bases separated the two germline ends. This CDR3 spans 13 amino acids. Germline-derived CDR1 and CDR2 are MGHRA and YSYEKL. The CDR3 here is CASSQEGGTEAFF. The CDR3 DNA is TGCGCCAGCAGCCAAGAAGGTGGCACTGAAGCTTTCTTT.

This clone was seen just once. J is TRBJ2-5 and V is TRBV2; TRBD2 matches at 9 bases. Germline CDR1 and CDR2: SNHLY and FYNNEI. Trimming took 2 bases from V and 9 from J; bases not matched to a gene: 7. The CDR3 is made up of 14 amino acids. CDR3 sequence: CASSELGGRAAQYF. The CDR3 nucleotides are TGTGCCAGCAGTGAACTCGGCGGGAGGGCCGCCCAGTACTTC.

The chain uses TRBV5-1 and TRBJ1-3; D perhaps matches TRBD1 (5 bases). With 3 bases removed from V and 4 bases from J, the gap between germline ends came to 11 bases. This CDR3 is built from 14 residues. CDR1 and CDR2 from the germline V gene are SGHRS and YFSETQ. The CDR3 loop is CASSSTAIGNTIYF. As DNA, the CDR3 is TGCGCCAGCAGCTCGACAGCCATCGGAAACACCATATATTTT.

This clone occurred once. The V call is TRBV19, the J call TRBJ2-1; D is possibly TRBD2 (6 bases). The CDR3 spans 15 residues. In germline, CDR1 is LNHDA, CDR2 SQIVND (reference sequence). The V gene lost 4 bases and the J gene lost 7 bases, with 17 bases spanning the gap. The CDR3 reads CASSRDFRQGNEQFF. CDR3 bases: TGTGCCAGTAGTAGGGACTTTAGACAAGGTAATGAGCAGTTCTTC.